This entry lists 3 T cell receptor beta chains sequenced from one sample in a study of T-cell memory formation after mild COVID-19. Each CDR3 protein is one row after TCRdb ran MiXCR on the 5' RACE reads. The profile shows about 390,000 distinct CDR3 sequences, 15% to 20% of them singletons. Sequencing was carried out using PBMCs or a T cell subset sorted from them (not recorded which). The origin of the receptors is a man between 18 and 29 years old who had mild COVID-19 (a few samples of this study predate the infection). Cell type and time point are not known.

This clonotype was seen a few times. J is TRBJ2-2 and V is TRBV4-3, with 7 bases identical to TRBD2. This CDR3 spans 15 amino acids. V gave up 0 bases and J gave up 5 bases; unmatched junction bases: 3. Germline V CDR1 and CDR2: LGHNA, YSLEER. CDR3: CASSQEGGNTGELFF. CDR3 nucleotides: TGCGCCAGCAGCCAAGAGGGAGGGAATACCGGGGAGCTGTTTTTT.

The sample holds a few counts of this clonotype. The CDR3 DNA reads as TGCGCCAGCAGCTTAATGTCGCCGTACGAGCAGTACGTC. This gives the protein CASSLMSPYEQYV. The chain joins TRBV5-1 to TRBJ2-7; no reliable D call. Trimming shortened V by 2 bases and J by 4 bases, and 10 bases separated the two germline ends. Germline CDR1 SGHRS, CDR2 YFSETQ. The CDR3 sequence is 13 residues long.

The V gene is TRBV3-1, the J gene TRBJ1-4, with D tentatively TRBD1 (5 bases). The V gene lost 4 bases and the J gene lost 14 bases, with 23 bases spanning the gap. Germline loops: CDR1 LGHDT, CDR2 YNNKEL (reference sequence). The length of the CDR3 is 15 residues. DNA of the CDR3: TGTGCCAGCAGCCCCCGGGACGGAGCAACTTTAGGGCTGTTTTTT. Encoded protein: CASSPRDGATLGLFF.